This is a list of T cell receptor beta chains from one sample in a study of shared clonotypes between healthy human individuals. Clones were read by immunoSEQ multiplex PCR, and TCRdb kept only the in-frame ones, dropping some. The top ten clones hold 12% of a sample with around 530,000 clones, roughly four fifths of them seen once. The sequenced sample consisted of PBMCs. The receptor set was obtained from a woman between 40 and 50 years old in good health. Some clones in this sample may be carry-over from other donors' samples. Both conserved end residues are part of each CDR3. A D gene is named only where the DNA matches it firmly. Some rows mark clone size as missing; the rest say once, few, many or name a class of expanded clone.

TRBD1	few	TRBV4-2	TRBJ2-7	TGTGCCAGCAGCCCTTTGGGGGACAGGGCCTACGAGCAGTACTTC	CASSPLGDRAYEQYF
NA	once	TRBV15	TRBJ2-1	TGTGCCACCAGCAGAGATTTTGGTCCTACCTACAATGAGCAGTTCTTC	CATSRDFGPTYNEQFF
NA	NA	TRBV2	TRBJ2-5	TGTGCCAGCAGTGTGGGGAGAATACAAGAGACCCAGTACTTC	CASSVGRIQETQYF
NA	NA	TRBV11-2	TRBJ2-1	TGTGCCAGCAGCTTGAGACAGGGGAGGGATGCTGAGCAGTTCTTC	CASSLRQGRDAEQFF
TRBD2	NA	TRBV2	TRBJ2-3	TGTGCCAGCAGTGAAAGTCCCAGCGGGAGGGGAACAGATACGCAGTATTTT	CASSESPSGRGTDTQYF
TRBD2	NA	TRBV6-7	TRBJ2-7	TGTGCCAGCACCACACTAGCGGGAGAAAATTACGAGCAGTACTTC	CASTTLAGENYEQYF
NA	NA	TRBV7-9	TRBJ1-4	TGTGCCAGCAGCTTCCGGGGTTGGGATGAAAAACTGTTTTTT	CASSFRGWDEKLFF
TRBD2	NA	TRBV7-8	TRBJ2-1	TGTGCCAGCAGCTCTCGGGACTACCTAAACAATGAGCAGTTCTTC	CASSSRDYLNNEQFF
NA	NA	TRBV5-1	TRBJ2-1	TGCGCCAGCAGCTTGTTTGGCGGCGGAGATGTTGAGCAGTTCTTC	CASSLFGGGDVEQFF
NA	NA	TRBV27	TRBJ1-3	TGTGCCAGCGCCCCTCGAGGAGGGAGAGGAAACACCATATATTTT	CASAPRGGRGNTIYF
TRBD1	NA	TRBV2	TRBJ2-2	TGTGCCAGAGGGACAGCGAACACCGGGGAGCTGTTTTTT	CARGTANTGELFF
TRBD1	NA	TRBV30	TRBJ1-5	TGTGCCTGGACCCGGGGACAGGGAAGCAATCAGCCCCAGCATTTT	CAWTRGQGSNQPQHF
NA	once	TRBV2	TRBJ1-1	TGTGCCAGCAGTCCGAGGGGGGTTGAAGCTTTCTTT	CASSPRGVEAFF
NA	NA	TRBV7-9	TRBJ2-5	TGTGCCAGCAGCTTAACGCCTCAAGAGACCCAGTACTTC	CASSLTPQETQYF
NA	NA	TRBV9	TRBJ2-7	TGTGCCAGCAGCGTAGGTCCCCGCAAAACGGACGAGCAGTACTTC	CASSVGPRKTDEQYF
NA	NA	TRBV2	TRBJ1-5	TGTGCCAGCGGGGCCTGGAATCAGCCCCAGCATTTT	CASGAWNQPQHF
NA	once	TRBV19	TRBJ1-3	TGTGCCAGCTCACAGGGATCCTCTGGAAACACCATATATTTT	CASSQGSSGNTIYF
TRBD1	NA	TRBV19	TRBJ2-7	TGTGCCAGTAGCCCAACAGGGGTCCCGGGTGAGGAGCAGTACTTC	CASSPTGVPGEEQYF
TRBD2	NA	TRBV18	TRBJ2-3	TGTGCCAGCTCACCAGGGACTAGCGGGAGTTTAGATACGCAGTATTTT	CASSPGTSGSLDTQYF
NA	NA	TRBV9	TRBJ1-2	TGTGCCAGCAGCCCGAGGGGGGCCCCGGGGGGCTACACCTTC	CASSPRGAPGGYTF
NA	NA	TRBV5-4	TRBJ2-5	TGTGCCAGCAGCCTGGCATCCGGGGGAGAGACCCAGTACTTC	CASSLASGGETQYF
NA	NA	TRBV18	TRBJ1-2	TGTGCCAGCTCACAGGGTTACTATGGCTACACCTTC	CASSQGYYGYTF
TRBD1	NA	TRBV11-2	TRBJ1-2	TGTGCCAGCAGCTCAACGGGACAGGCTAACTATGGCTACACCTTC	CASSSTGQANYGYTF
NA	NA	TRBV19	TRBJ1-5	TGTGCCAGTAGTTCCGACGGTAATCAGCCCCAGCATTTT	CASSSDGNQPQHF
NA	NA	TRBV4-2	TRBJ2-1	TGTGCCAGCAGCCAAGATTGGGGGAGCACCAATGAGCAGTTCTTC	CASSQDWGSTNEQFF
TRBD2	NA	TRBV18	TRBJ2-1	TGTGCCAGCTCACCAGGGTTTTTCGAACCGGGACTAGCGGCGGTCTACAATGAGCAGTTCTTC	CASSPGFFEPGLAAVYNEQFF
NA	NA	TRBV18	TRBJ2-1	TGTGCCAGCTCGTCCGGGACGTCCTACAACAATGAGCAGTTCTTC	CASSSGTSYNNEQFF
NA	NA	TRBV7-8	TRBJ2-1	TGTGCCAGCAGCTTAGACAGGTACAATGAGCAGTTCTTC	CASSLDRYNEQFF
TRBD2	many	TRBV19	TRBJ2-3	TGTGCCAGTAGTACGCGACTAGCGGGAGGGCCGGATACGCAGTATTTT	CASSTRLAGGPDTQYF
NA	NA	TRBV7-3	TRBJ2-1	TGTGCCAGCAGCGCAACAGGGAGCTCCTACAATGAGCAGTTCTTC	CASSATGSSYNEQFF
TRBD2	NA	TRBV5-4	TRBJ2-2	TGTGCCAGCAGCCCAGCGGGATGGCGGGAGAGAGGCGGGGAGCTGTTTTTT	CASSPAGWRERGGELFF
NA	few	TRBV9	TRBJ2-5	TGTGCCAGCAGCGTAGACCGAACGCAAGAGACCCAGTACTTC	CASSVDRTQETQYF
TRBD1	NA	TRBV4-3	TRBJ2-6	TGCGCCAGCAGCCAAGGCTACAGGGGGCCAGTAGGGGCCAACGTCCTGACTTTC	CASSQGYRGPVGANVLTF
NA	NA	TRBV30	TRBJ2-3	TGTGCCTGGAGTGTAAGGGGTTCCACAGATACGCAGTATTTT	CAWSVRGSTDTQYF
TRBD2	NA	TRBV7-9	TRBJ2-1	TGTGCCAGCAGATTAGCGGGAGGGATAAATGAGCAGTTCTTC	CASRLAGGINEQFF
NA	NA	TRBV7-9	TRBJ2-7	TGTGCCAGCAGCTTAGGGGTCGAGCAGTACTTC	CASSLGVEQYF